Listed below are T cell receptor beta chains from one sample, sequenced in a study of graft-versus-host responses after intestinal transplantation. Antigens of these TCRs are unknown. The repertoire was sequenced with immunoSEQ multiplex PCR; TCRdb's copy has only in-frame clones and lacks some. This table holds about 150,000 clones, about 90% found once. The material sequenced was unstimulated CD4+ T cells sorted from spleen or lymph node cells, taken before intestinal transplant. These receptors all come from a human donor who received an intestinal transplant. Both conserved end residues are part of each CDR3. D genes are given only for firm matches. Part of the rows lack a size; the others show once, few, many or a class for expanded clones.

J gene: TRBJ2-4; clone size: -; V gene: TRBV9; D gene: -; CDR3 DNA: TGTGCCAGCAGCGTATCTGAGGGTTTAGTTGCCAAAAACATTCAGTACTTC; CDR3 protein: CASSVSEGLVAKNIQYF
J gene: TRBJ2-7; clone size: -; V gene: TRBV30; D gene: TRBD2; CDR3 DNA: TGTGCCTGGAGTGTGGGGGGGGTGGAGTACTTC; CDR3 protein: CAWSVGGVEYF
J gene: TRBJ2-7; clone size: -; V gene: TRBV10-3; D gene: -; CDR3 DNA: TGTGCCATCAGTGACGGCAGGGATTCGGGTAAGGAGCAGTACTTC; CDR3 protein: CAISDGRDSGKEQYF
J gene: TRBJ2-3; clone size: -; V gene: TRBV18; D gene: TRBD2; CDR3 DNA: TGTGCCAGCTCACCACTAGCGGGAGGGCCCGCAGATACGCAGTATTTT; CDR3 protein: CASSPLAGGPADTQYF
J gene: TRBJ2-3; clone size: few; V gene: TRBV9; D gene: -; CDR3 DNA: TGTGCCAGCAGCCCTCGGATCCAGGGTACCGATACGCAGTATTTT; CDR3 protein: CASSPRIQGTDTQYF
J gene: TRBJ2-2; clone size: -; V gene: TRBV4-3; D gene: -; CDR3 DNA: TGCGCCAGCAACCAAGATGAGGGGGTCTTCACCGGGGAGCTGTTTTTT; CDR3 protein: CASNQDEGVFTGELFF
J gene: TRBJ2-7; clone size: -; V gene: TRBV28; D gene: -; CDR3 DNA: TGTGCCAGCAGTTTGCGTACCTACGAGCAGTACTTC; CDR3 protein: CASSLRTYEQYF
J gene: TRBJ2-2; clone size: -; V gene: TRBV2; D gene: -; CDR3 DNA: TGTGCCAGCATCGGCAGGAACACCGGGGAGCTGTTTTTT; CDR3 protein: CASIGRNTGELFF
J gene: TRBJ2-2; clone size: -; V gene: TRBV27; D gene: TRBD1; CDR3 DNA: TGTGCCAGCACTCATCGGCAGGGGGCGCCACCGAGGAGCACCGGGGAGCTGTTTTTT; CDR3 protein: CASTHRQGAPPRSTGELFF
J gene: TRBJ1-2; clone size: -; V gene: TRBV28; D gene: -; CDR3 DNA: TGTGCCAGCAGGGTCTCCAGGGACTATGGCTACACCTTC; CDR3 protein: CASRVSRDYGYTF